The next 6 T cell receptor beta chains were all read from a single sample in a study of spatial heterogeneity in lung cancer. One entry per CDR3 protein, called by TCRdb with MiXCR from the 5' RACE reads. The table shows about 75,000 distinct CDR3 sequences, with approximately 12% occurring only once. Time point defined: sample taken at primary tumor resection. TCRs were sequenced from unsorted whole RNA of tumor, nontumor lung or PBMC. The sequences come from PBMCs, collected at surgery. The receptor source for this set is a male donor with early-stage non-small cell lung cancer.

CDR3 in amino acids: CASSLSGLAGAGANVLTF. The CDR3, as DNA: TGCGCCAGCAGCTTATCTGGACTAGCGGGAGCTGGGGCCAACGTCCTGACTTTC. This sequence joins TRBV5-1 and TRBJ2-6; 13 bases agree with TRBD2. The CDR3 runs to 18 residues. Germline CDR1 and CDR2: SGHRS and YFSETQ. V dropped 2 bases and J dropped 2; count of bases not matched to a gene: 4.

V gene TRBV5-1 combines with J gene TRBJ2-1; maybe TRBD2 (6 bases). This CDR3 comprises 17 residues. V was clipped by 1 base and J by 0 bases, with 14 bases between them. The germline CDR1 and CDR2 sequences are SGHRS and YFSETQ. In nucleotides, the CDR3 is TGCGCCAGCAGCTTGCCTAGGGACTTTATCTCCTACAATGAGCAGTTCTTC. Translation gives CASSLPRDFISYNEQFF. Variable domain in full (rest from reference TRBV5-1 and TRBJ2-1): KAGVTQTPRYLIKTRGQQVTLSCSPISGHRSVSWYQQTPGQGLQFLFEYFSETQRNKGNFPGRFSGRQFSNSRSEMNVSTLELGDSALYLCASSLPRDFISYNEQFFGPGTRLTVL.

This CDR3 reads CASSPRVTEAFF. CDR3 coding DNA: TGTGCCAGCAGTCCCCGAGTCACTGAAGCTTTCTTT. The chain is built from TRBV12-3 or TRBV12-4 and TRBJ1-1; D call uncertain. The length of the CDR3 is 12 residues. Trimming pared 5 bases from V and 4 bases from J, leaving 8 bases between.

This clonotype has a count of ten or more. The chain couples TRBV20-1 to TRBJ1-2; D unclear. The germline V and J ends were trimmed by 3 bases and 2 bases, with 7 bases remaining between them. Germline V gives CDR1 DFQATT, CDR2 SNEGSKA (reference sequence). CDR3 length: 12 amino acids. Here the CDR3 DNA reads TGCAGTGCTAGTATCCGGAACTATGGCTACACCTTC. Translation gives CSASIRNYGYTF.

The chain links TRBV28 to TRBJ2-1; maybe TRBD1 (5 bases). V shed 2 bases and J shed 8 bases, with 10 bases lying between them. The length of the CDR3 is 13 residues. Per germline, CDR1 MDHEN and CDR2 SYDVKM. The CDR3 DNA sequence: TGTGCCAGCAGTTTAATCCCAGGGTATGAGCAGTTCTTC. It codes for CASSLIPGYEQFF.

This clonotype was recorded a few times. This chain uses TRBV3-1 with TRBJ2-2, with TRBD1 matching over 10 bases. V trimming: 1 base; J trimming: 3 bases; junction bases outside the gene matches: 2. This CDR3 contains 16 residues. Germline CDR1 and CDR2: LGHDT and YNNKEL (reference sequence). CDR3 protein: CASSQAGQGYTGELFF. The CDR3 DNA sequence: TGTGCCAGCAGCCAAGCGGGACAGGGGTACACCGGGGAGCTGTTTTTT.